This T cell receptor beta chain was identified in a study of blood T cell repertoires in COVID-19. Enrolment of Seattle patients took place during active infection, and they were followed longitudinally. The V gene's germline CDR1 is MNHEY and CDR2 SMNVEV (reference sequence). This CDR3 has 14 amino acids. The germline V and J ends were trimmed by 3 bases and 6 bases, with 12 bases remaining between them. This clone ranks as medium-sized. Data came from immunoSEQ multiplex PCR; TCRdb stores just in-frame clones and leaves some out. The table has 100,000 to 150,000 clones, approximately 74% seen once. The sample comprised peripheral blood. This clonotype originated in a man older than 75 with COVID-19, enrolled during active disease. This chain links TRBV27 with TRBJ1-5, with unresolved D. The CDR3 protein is CASSLGLGSQPQHF. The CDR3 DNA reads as TGTGCCAGCAGTTTGGGGTTGGGGAGTCAGCCCCAGCATTTT.